A single TCR beta chain is shown here with its context. This clonotype has ten or more counts. Its antigen remains unidentified. No per-base quality is available; no much larger clone lies one base away. A patient counted as having stable Graves' hyperthyroidism if no progression to ophthalmopathy occurred over 18 months of follow-up. Hyperthyroidism patients were newly diagnosed, had a disease duration of under 2 months, and were aged 18 to 65 years. Any patient with an uncontrolled infection, another autoimmune disease, pregnancy or lactation was excluded. Diagnoses were based on clinical symptoms, serum thyroxine and TRAb, thyroid ultrasound and orbital computed tomography. PBMCs were separated from roughly 10 ml of fresh peripheral blood using Ficoll-Paque density gradient centrifugation. Total RNA was extracted using Trizol reagent, and RNA quality was assessed on an Agilent 2100 Bioanalyzer.

Inclusive of the bounding cysteine and phenylalanine, the CDR3 is 14 residues long. Of the read, only the CDR3 DNA is kept; its 42 bases are in frame from base 1. The V and J ends are trimmed by 2 bases and 0 bases, leaving 9 bases between them. The germline V gene sets CDR1 to SGHRS and CDR2 to YFSETQ. Amplification of TCR beta CDR3 regions was carried out from RNA transcripts. For the first round of RT-PCR on the TCR CDR3, the HTBI primer set was used together with the Qiagen OneStep RT-PCR kit. Libraries were constructed in a second round of multiplex PCR, after which size selection and purification were carried out. Libraries were sequenced paired-end with 100 bp reads on an Illumina HiSeq2000. On the authors' methods: Raw data were processed with SOAPnuke, discarding reads with adapters, uncalled bases, mean Phred below 15, or no exact constant-primer or identifier match. COPE v1.2.5 was used to merge the high-quality paired reads, and each unique nucleotide sequence was defined as a clonotype. MiTCR v1.1 was used to align the clonotypes against IMGT TRBV, TRBD and TRBJ reference segments. Analysis was restricted to V-J combinations with a frequency above 0.0001, which covered 99% to 99.2% of repertoires. The TCS score was defined as the ratio of F50 (clonal expansion) to E x V (chaos), calculated using BLOSUM62-based TCRdist between CDR3 peptides within each V-J. Welch's t-statistics and random forest reduced fewer than 550 V-J features to roughly 13, which were used in a naive Bayes classifier (R e1071). TCRdb trimmed the raw reads at Q25, called clones with MiXCR and kept productive beta chains. CDR3 protein sequences are deduplicated, and each keeps its most common genes and DNA. It is TCRdb's table, rather than the study itself, that gives the V and J calls and clone size. For this sample the table gives about 380,000 distinct CDR3 sequences, of which 11% to 15% were detected only once. The ten largest make up approximately 11% of the sample.

This specimen comes from a study of T cells in Graves' hyperthyroidism and ophthalmopathy (dated by TCRdb to 2018 to 2020). Describing the broader study: Peripheral blood was collected at initial diagnosis, before any treatment. In addition, the study compared T-cell repertoires in thyroid tissue and in blood from 6 or 7 Graves' hyperthyroidism patients. The paper reports TCR Vbeta CDR3 sequencing of roughly 140 peripheral blood samples: under 45 ophthalmopathy, 75 to 80 hyperthyroidism and approximately 17 progressor patients. To identify distinguishing TCR V-J signatures, a discovery cohort of around 98 patients was used, comprising 40 to 45 with Graves' ophthalmopathy and some 60 with stable Graves' hyperthyroidism. The approximately 98 discovery patients were randomly divided into training and test sets at a 7:3 ratio. Whether ophthalmopathy could be predicted prospectively was tested in an independent validation cohort made up of under 20 hyperthyroidism patients plus 17 patients who later progressed to ophthalmopathy. After blood sampling, hyperthyroidism patients were treated with methimazole at a starting dose of 30 mg daily, and ophthalmopathy patients were treated with high-dose intravenous methylprednisolone.

Beyond this particular receptor, the publication reports: No statistical method was used to set the sample size in advance, and investigators knew the group allocation. In validation, progression to ophthalmopathy was predicted by the model with 70% to 71% sensitivity and nearly 75% specificity, a median of approximately 6.5 months before onset. A model built on a 13 V-J signature distinguished ophthalmopathy from stable hyperthyroidism, reaching approximately 89% sensitivity and about 81% specificity in cross-validation and 80%/75% in testing. Most expanded thyroid clonotypes (frequency above 0.001) were also found in blood, which suggests that blood repertoires may mirror thyroid immune responses.

The sequence came from a woman aged 55-75 years with Graves' hyperthyroidism. This chain is built from TRBV5-1 and TRBJ2-7; no D segment can be confidently identified. The specimen sequenced was blood. Here is the DNA: TGCGCCAGCAGCTTAGGAGACACCTCCTACGAGCAGTACTTC. The translation is CASSLGDTSYEQYF.